Following are 5 T cell receptor beta chains from one sample sequenced in a study of regulatory T cells in long-lasting Graves disease. Time point here: persistent/refractory GD, antithyroid drugs over 5 years with positive TRAb. Researchers made the TCR library from RNA that was extracted from PBMCs. According to the study, TCR beta libraries were built with iRepertoire HTBI primers and CDR3-region Arm-PCR. TCRdb recomputed calls from the multiplex PCR reads with MiXCR, one row per CDR3 protein. The data contain about 470,000 distinct CDR3 sequences, around 20% of them singletons. The sequences come from peripheral blood mononuclear cells (PBMCs), collected when the disease was refractory, from a patient treated with antithyroid drugs. The receptor source for this set is a female donor with Graves disease.

This clonotype has more than one count but fewer than ten. This chain joins TRBV27 and TRBJ1-2; no clear D gene. The germline V gene has CDR1 MNHEY and CDR2 SMNVEV (reference sequence). Trimming took off 10 bases at V and 7 bases at J, with 16 bases between the two ends. The length of the CDR3 is 12 residues. Written as DNA, the CDR3 is TGTGCCACCTATCACAAGGCATTTGGCTACACCTTC. Its protein is CATYHKAFGYTF.

This clonotype appeared a few times. The V call is TRBV19, the J call TRBJ2-5, with TRBD1 as a possible D gene (5 bases). V was pared by 2 bases and J by 1 base, with 8 bases between. There are 14 residues in the CDR3. The germline gives CDR1 LNHDA, CDR2 SQIVND (reference sequence). The CDR3 nucleotides are TGTGCCAGTAGTATAACAGACAGCCAAGAGACCCAGTACTTC. Translation gives CASSITDSQETQYF.

This sequence joins TRBV4-1 and TRBJ2-7, with D perhaps matching TRBD2 (5 bases). The germline V gene has CDR1 MGHRA and CDR2 YSYEKL. V was cut by 2 bases and J by 0 bases, with 11 bases left in between. This CDR3 has 15 residues. DNA of the CDR3: TGCGCCAGCAGCCAAAGGAGCGGCAGCTCCTACGAGCAGTACTTC. This translates into CASSQRSGSSYEQYF.

This clonotype was observed at least ten times. The chain uses TRBV28 and TRBJ2-6; D might be TRBD1 (5 bases). This CDR3 region has 16 residues. V was shortened by 8 bases and J by 2 bases, with 16 bases between the two germline ends. Germline CDR1 is MDHEN and CDR2 is SYDVKM. The CDR3 region is CASGAGSTPGANVLTF. The CDR3 DNA follows: TGTGCCAGCGGGGCAGGGTCTACTCCTGGGGCCAACGTCCTGACTTTC.

This clonotype has a count of ten or more. The V gene is TRBV27, the J gene TRBJ2-7, with 14 bases lining up with TRBD2. Germline V gives CDR1 MNHEY, CDR2 SMNVEV (reference sequence). The trim removed 4 bases at V and 6 bases at J, leaving 2 bases unmatched. The CDR3 contains 14 residues. DNA for the CDR3: TGTGCCAGCAGTTCAGGGACTAGCGGGAGCGAGCAGTACTTC. Protein product: CASSSGTSGSEQYF.